This TCR beta chain was captured by sequencing in a study of blood T cell repertoires in COVID-19. For the study at large: From the United States, Italy and Spain came samples of acute and convalescent COVID-19. T cells, B-cell-depleted T cells, or PBMCs supplied cDNA or gDNA.

Original processing notes: Nucleated cell counts were estimated from reference gene primer amplification. Assay used: immunoSEQ multiplex PCR; TCRdb lists only in-frame clones, some missing. V, J and clone size reflect that table, while D and trimming were determined from the DNA. The sample yields 190,000 or so clones, approximately 88% seen once. J was trimmed by 3 bases and V by 5 bases; bases with no gene match: 1. CDR1 is KGHDR, CDR2 SFDVKD, per germline. The CDR3 contains 13 residues. Sequenced input: peripheral blood. This clonotype originated in a woman aged 30 to 39 with acute or convalescent COVID-19. The V and J genes are TRBV24-1 and TRBJ2-3; 7 bases match TRBD2. The CDR3 spells CATSGEGTDTQYF. The CDR3, as DNA: TGTGCCACCAGTGGGGAGGGAACAGATACGCAGTATTTT.